This is a list of T cell receptor beta chains from one sample in a study of CD8 T cells in ankylosing spondylitis. MiXCR, run by TCRdb on the 5' RACE reads, gives a single entry per CDR3 protein. The sample consists of about 160,000 distinct CDR3 sequences, around 20% of them appearing once. The sample comprised blood, either unsorted or a sorted T cell fraction (not recorded which). Receptors originate from a male donor with ankylosing spondylitis or in good health (not recorded which). Each CDR3 is given with its conserved first and last residue. Each record gives: V gene, clone size, J gene, D gene, CDR3 protein, CDR3 DNA. A D gene is named only where the DNA matches it firmly. Part of the rows lack a size; the others show once, few, many or a class for expanded clones.

>TRBV5-1|many|TRBJ1-2|NA
CASSLGQVAYGYTF
TGCGCCAGCAGCTTGGGACAGGTGGCCTATGGCTACACCTTC
>TRBV6-1|NA|TRBJ2-5|TRBD1
CASSERDRAETQYF
TGTGCCAGCAGTGAAAGGGACAGGGCAGAGACCCAGTACTTC
>TRBV5-1|many|TRBJ2-7|NA
CASSLGQLYEQYF
TGCGCCAGCAGCTTGGGACAGCTCTACGAGCAGTACTTC
>TRBV28|few|TRBJ2-1|TRBD2
CASSFLASGTYNEQFF
TGTGCCAGCAGTTTCCTGGCTAGCGGTACCTACAATGAGCAGTTCTTC
>TRBV6-2/TRBV6-3|NA|TRBJ2-2|TRBD2
CASSYSAAGANTGELFF
TGTGCCAGCAGTTACTCGGCAGCGGGGGCGAACACCGGGGAGCTGTTTTTT
>TRBV7-2|NA|TRBJ1-5|NA
CASTQQGPRQPQHF
TGTGCCAGCACCCAACAGGGTCCAAGGCAGCCCCAGCATTTT
>TRBV29-1|NA|TRBJ1-5|TRBD1
CSVATGQGFQPQHF
TGCAGCGTTGCGACGGGACAGGGGTTTCAGCCCCAGCATTTT
>TRBV9|many|TRBJ2-2|NA
CASSPSWSSGPTGELFF
TGTGCCAGCAGCCCCAGTTGGAGTAGCGGACCCACCGGGGAGCTGTTTTTT
>TRBV18|NA|TRBJ2-2|NA
CASSPPGRVRTGELFF
TGTGCCAGCTCACCACCGGGTAGGGTTCGCACCGGGGAGCTGTTTTTT
>TRBV14|many|TRBJ2-2|TRBD2
CASRSGLNTGELFF
TGTGCCAGCCGTAGCGGGTTGAACACCGGGGAGCTGTTTTTT
>TRBV5-1|NA|TRBJ1-4|TRBD1
CARTNRDRNEKLFF
TGCGCCAGAACGAACCGGGACAGGAATGAAAAACTGTTTTTT
>TRBV20-1|many|TRBJ2-2|NA
CSAKSPANGELFF
TGCAGTGCCAAGTCCCCTGCGAACGGGGAGCTGTTTTTT
>TRBV19|many|TRBJ2-2|TRBD1
CASRETGSTGELFF
TGTGCCAGTAGGGAGACAGGGAGCACCGGGGAGCTGTTTTTT
>TRBV7-9|NA|TRBJ1-5|NA
CASSEFNQPQHF
TGTGCCAGCAGCGAATTCAATCAGCCCCAGCATTTT
>TRBV20-1|many|TRBJ1-5|NA
CSASGGGQPQHF
TGCAGTGCTAGCGGGGGGGGTCAGCCCCAGCATTTT
>TRBV7-6|many|TRBJ2-3|TRBD2
CASSFPGGADTQYF
TGTGCCAGCAGCTTCCCCGGGGGGGCAGATACGCAGTATTTT
>TRBV29-1|once|TRBJ2-1|TRBD2
CSVALSRGSHNEQFF
TGCAGCGTCGCTCTTAGTCGCGGGAGTCACAATGAGCAGTTCTTC
>TRBV12-3/TRBV12-4|many|TRBJ1-2|NA
CASSSTAYGYTF
TGTGCCAGCAGTTCGACCGCCTATGGCTACACCTTC
>TRBV9|many|TRBJ2-1|TRBD1
CASSATDPQGVDEQFF
TGTGCCAGCAGCGCGACAGACCCACAGGGGGTTGATGAGCAGTTCTTC
>TRBV20-1|many|TRBJ2-7|TRBD2
CSASGLAVVAPYEQYF
TGCAGTGCTAGCGGACTAGCGGTAGTCGCACCCTACGAGCAGTACTTC
>TRBV5-1|NA|TRBJ2-1|TRBD2
CASSLGASSGKQFF
TGCGCCAGCAGCTTGGGAGCATCCAGCGGGAAGCAGTTCTTC
>TRBV20-1|many|TRBJ2-7|TRBD2
CSARFSSGSYEQYF
TGCAGTGCTAGATTTTCTAGCGGGAGCTACGAGCAGTACTTC
>TRBV5-1|many|TRBJ1-4|TRBD1
CASSEGTGVWEKLFF
TGCGCCAGCAGCGAGGGGACAGGGGTATGGGAAAAACTGTTTTTT
>TRBV20-1|many|TRBJ2-3|NA
CSARPAPSAADTQYF
TGCAGTGCTAGACCAGCGCCTAGCGCGGCAGATACGCAGTATTTT
>TRBV20-1|many|TRBJ2-3|NA
CSARLLLGDTQYF
TGCAGTGCTAGACTTCTACTGGGAGATACGCAGTATTTT
>TRBV20-1|few|TRBJ2-7|NA
CSAREDRHEQYF
TGCAGTGCTAGAGAGGACCGCCACGAGCAGTACTTC
>TRBV6-1|many|TRBJ2-7|TRBD2
CASSEGLAGVGHEQYF
TGTGCCAGCAGTGAGGGCCTAGCGGGAGTAGGTCACGAGCAGTACTTC
>TRBV28|many|TRBJ1-1|NA
CASSLRRQGGPEAFF
TGTGCCAGCAGTTTACGGCGGCAGGGTGGCCCTGAAGCTTTCTTT
>TRBV5-6|many|TRBJ2-3|NA
CASSLVGLGTDTQYF
TGTGCCAGCAGCCTAGTTGGACTGGGCACAGATACGCAGTATTTT
>TRBV19|NA|TRBJ2-5|NA
CASSMVSGSQETQYF
TGTGCCAGTAGTATGGTTAGCGGAAGCCAAGAGACCCAGTACTTC
>TRBV5-5|many|TRBJ2-1|TRBD1
CASSSYVGQGASYEQFF
TGTGCCAGCAGCTCTTATGTCGGACAGGGGGCGTCCTATGAGCAGTTCTTC
>TRBV7-2|NA|TRBJ2-5|TRBD2
CASSLAGLAGGRETQYF
TGTGCCAGCAGCTTAGCAGGACTAGCGGGAGGTCGAGAGACCCAGTACTTC
>TRBV20-1|many|TRBJ2-3|NA
CSAPSGYTDTQYF
TGCAGTGCTCCCAGCGGGTACACAGATACGCAGTATTTT
>TRBV28|NA|TRBJ2-2|NA
CASSFLRELFF
TGTGCCAGCAGTTTTTTGAGGGAGCTGTTTTTT
>TRBV28|NA|TRBJ2-4|NA
CASSFRQSAIQYF
TGTGCCAGCAGTTTCCGCCAGTCCGCCATTCAGTACTTC
>TRBV30|few|TRBJ2-3|TRBD2
CAWSLAEPQYF
TGTGCCTGGAGCCTAGCGGAGCCGCAGTATTTT
>TRBV12-3/TRBV12-4|many|TRBJ2-7|TRBD1
CASSPRTGMGYEQYF
TGTGCCAGCAGTCCGCGGACAGGGATGGGCTACGAGCAGTACTTC
>TRBV12-3/TRBV12-4|many|TRBJ2-5|NA
CASNHGLGTQYF
TGTGCCAGCAACCATGGCCTGGGGACCCAGTACTTC
>TRBV10-2|NA|TRBJ1-2|TRBD1
CATETGNYGYTF
TGCGCCACCGAGACAGGGAACTATGGCTACACCTTC
>TRBV29-1|many|TRBJ2-7|TRBD2
CSVSLAGRYEQYF
TGCAGCGTTTCACTAGCGGGAAGGTACGAGCAGTACTTC
>TRBV18|NA|TRBJ1-1|NA
CASSGDRDKAFF
TGTGCCAGCTCAGGGGACCGAGACAAAGCTTTCTTT
>TRBV5-1|many|TRBJ1-1|NA
CASSRLDGNTEAFF
TGCGCCAGCAGCCGTCTCGACGGCAACACTGAAGCTTTCTTT
>TRBV5-5|few|TRBJ2-1|TRBD2
CASSLAPSSGLYNEQFF
TGTGCCAGCAGCTTGGCCCCCTCTAGCGGCCTCTACAATGAGCAGTTCTTC
>TRBV30|NA|TRBJ2-7|NA
CAWNSGISYEQYF
TGTGCCTGGAATTCCGGGATCTCCTACGAGCAGTACTTC
>TRBV28|NA|TRBJ2-7|NA
CASSFPTFTDGSYEQYF
TGTGCCAGCAGTTTCCCGACTTTCACGGACGGTTCCTACGAGCAGTACTTC
>TRBV20-1|many|TRBJ2-4|TRBD2
CSARAGGPKNIQYF
TGCAGTGCCAGAGCGGGAGGGCCCAAAAACATTCAGTACTTC
>TRBV5-1|few|TRBJ1-5|TRBD1
CASSPGQGSNQPQHF
TGCGCCAGCAGCCCGGGACAGGGTAGCAATCAGCCCCAGCATTTT
>TRBV2|many|TRBJ2-2|NA
CASPRGNTGELFF
TGTGCCAGTCCTCGGGGGAACACCGGGGAGCTGTTTTTT
>TRBV10-3|many|TRBJ2-5|TRBD1
CATDAGTGKETQYF
TGTGCCACGGACGCCGGGACAGGGAAGGAGACCCAGTACTTC
>TRBV5-1|few|TRBJ1-6|TRBD1
CASSYDPGTGGNSPLHF
TGCGCCAGCAGTTACGACCCCGGGACAGGGGGAAATTCACCCCTCCACTTT
>TRBV9|NA|TRBJ2-5|NA
CASSATGRETQYF
TGTGCCAGCAGCGCAACTGGGCGGGAGACCCAGTACTTC
>TRBV5-1|NA|TRBJ2-7|TRBD2
CASSPGLAGARFSYEQYF
TGCGCCAGCAGCCCCGGCCTAGCGGGAGCCCGATTCTCCTACGAGCAGTACTTC
>TRBV7-8|many|TRBJ2-3|NA
CASSPTVLGKGTDTQYF
TGTGCCAGCAGCCCTACCGTTCTAGGGAAGGGCACAGATACGCAGTATTTT
>TRBV7-9|few|TRBJ1-3|TRBD1
CASRPWTGGNTIYF
TGTGCCAGCAGGCCATGGACAGGGGGAAACACCATATATTTT
>TRBV5-1|many|TRBJ2-1|TRBD2
CASSLERGASNEQFF
TGCGCCAGCAGCTTGGAGCGGGGGGCCTCCAATGAGCAGTTCTTC
>TRBV29-1|many|TRBJ1-1|NA
CSAKQGRNTEAFF
TGCAGCGCCAAACAGGGTAGGAACACTGAAGCTTTCTTT
>TRBV6-5|NA|TRBJ1-1|NA
CASSRRRENTEAFF
TGTGCCAGCAGTCGACGGAGAGAGAACACTGAAGCTTTCTTT
>TRBV11-2|few|TRBJ1-2|NA
CASSSGHQSFYGYTF
TGTGCCAGCAGCTCAGGGCACCAATCCTTCTATGGCTACACCTTC